What follows describes a single T cell receptor (beta chain). Its antigen remains unknown. Germline is not matched at one junction end, which may reflect a read error. The CDR3 spans 15 residues. CDR1 is SSHAT, CDR2 FNYEAQ, per germline (reference sequence). This sample stems from a study of T cell responses to AZD1222 COVID-19 vaccine. General observations from the study: Among AZD1222 vaccinees, only six were seropositive at baseline. When two AZD1222 doses had been given, Spike-specific TCR breadth and depth rose. Across the whole spike, CD4 TCRs peaked at regions 160-218 and 743-854. Regions left unmutated in variants are reportedly the target of nearly half of spike-specific TCRs.

Measured with immunoSEQ multiplex PCR; TCRdb has only the in-frame clones, and not every one. The sample lists around 84,000 clones; roughly 82% were seen once. The material sequenced was peripheral blood, taken on day 0 of AZD1222 vaccination. The chain has TRBV7-7 and TRBJ2-5, with 15 bases that match TRBD2. This TCR came from an adult in good health. The DNA for the CDR3 is TGTGCTAGCAGCCTGGGACTAGCGGGAGGAGAGACCCAGTACTTC. It specifies CASSLGLAGGETQYF.